A single sample gave rise to the 19 T cell receptor beta chains below, sequenced in a study of T cell responses to AZD1222 COVID-19 vaccine (dated by TCRdb to about 2021). Receptors were amplified or captured by the immunoSEQ multiplex PCR assay. Sourced from immuneACCESS, this table was stored by TCRdb with only in-frame sequences that have V and J called. A share of the clones is absent; for the studies checked, an unresolved V gene accounts for under half, and the remainder has no known explanation. The sample table contains about 120,000 clones; only one count was recorded for 93% of them. 5% of the sample lies in the top ten. The time point label of this sample denotes: about 28 days (+/-7) after the second vaccine dose. Sequenced material: peripheral blood, taken 28 days after the second AZD1222 dose. The receptors shown here come from an adult who received the AZD1222 COVID-19 vaccine.

The V gene is TRBV6-5, the J gene TRBJ2-3; 8 bases fit TRBD2. The CDR3 is 15 residues long. The germline V gene has CDR1 MNHEY and CDR2 SVGAGI. The trim removed 5 bases at V and 2 bases at J, leaving 6 bases unmatched. CDR3 DNA sequence: TGTGCCAGCAGTCATTTAGCGGGGTCCACAGATACGCAGTATTTT. Translated, it gives CASSHLAGSTDTQYF.

The CDR3 loop is CASSTSGSRTQYF. The CDR3 DNA sequence: TGTGCCAGTAGTACTAGCGGCTCTCGTACGCAGTATTTT. The rearrangement uses TRBV19 and TRBJ2-3, with 7 bases lining up with TRBD2. Per the germline V gene, CDR1 is LNHDA and CDR2 is SQIVND (reference sequence). V dropped 4 bases and J dropped 8; count of bases not matched to a gene: 6. The CDR3 runs to 13 residues.

The chain carries TRBV18 and TRBJ2-5; 9 bases are shared with TRBD2. Germline lookup yields CDR1 KGHSH and CDR2 LQKENI. CDR3 size: 15 residues. V lost 2 bases to trimming and J lost 1 base; unmatched junction nucleotides: 2. DNA of the CDR3: TGTGCCAGCTCACCAGTAGCGGGGGCCCAAGAGACCCAGTACTTC. It is translated as CASSPVAGAQETQYF. Using reference TRBV18 and TRBJ2-5 for the parts outside the CDR3, the full variable domain is NAGVMQNPRHLVRRRGQEARLRCSPMKGHSHVYWYRQLPEEGLKFMVYLQKENIIDESGMPKERFSAEFPKEGPSILRIQQVVRGDSAAYFCASSPVAGAQETQYFGPGTRLLVL.

The chain carries TRBV7-9 and TRBJ1-6, with a possible D match to TRBD1 (5 bases). V lost 1 base to trimming and J lost 9 bases, with 10 bases between them. Germline-derived CDR1 and CDR2 are SEHNR and FQNEAQ (reference sequence). CDR3 length equals 14 residues. The CDR3 sequence: CASSLGRVGSPLHF. The CDR3 nucleotides read TGTGCCAGCAGCTTAGGCAGGGTTGGTTCACCCCTCCACTTT.

The V and J genes are TRBV7-8 and TRBJ1-2, with 7 positions matching TRBD1. The V gene's germline CDR1 is SGHVS and CDR2 FQNEAQ. The J segment lost 2 bases and the V segment lost 4 bases, leaving 7 bases of the junction unmatched. The length of the CDR3 is 15 residues. The CDR3 reads CASSSPGTANYGYTF. The DNA of the CDR3 is TGTGCCAGCAGCTCGCCCGGGACAGCAAACTATGGCTACACCTTC.

The CDR3 DNA follows: TGTGCCAGCAGCTTTGGGGCGGAGAGACCCTACGAGCAGTACTTC. This encodes CASSFGAERPYEQYF. The chain couples TRBV11-2 to TRBJ2-7; perhaps TRBD1 as D (5 bases). Deletions cut 3 bases from V and 2 bases from J, with 14 bases between. This CDR3 region has 15 residues. Germline V gene lookup returns CDR1 SGHAT and CDR2 FQNNGV.

The J gene is TRBJ2-2, the V gene TRBV18; 9 nucleotides align to TRBD2. CDR1 is KGHSH and CDR2 is LQKENI in the germline V gene. The CDR3 totals 16 residues. Germline trimming cut 3 bases from V and 5 bases from J; bases unmatched to any gene: 7. CDR3: CASSPLVAGETGELFF. As DNA, the CDR3 is TGTGCCAGCTCACCCTTAGTAGCGGGAGAAACCGGGGAGCTGTTTTTT.

This sequence joins TRBV10-1 and TRBJ1-2; D is ambiguous. This CDR3 contains 15 residues. The ends were cut back, 4 bases at V and 5 bases at J, with 17 bases in the middle. Germline loops: CDR1 WNHNN, CDR2 SYGVQD (reference sequence). CDR3 DNA sequence: TGCGCCAGCAGTGGAGGAAAGGACGGAGCGTATGGCTACACCTTC. It yields the protein CASSGGKDGAYGYTF.

The rearrangement uses TRBV2 and TRBJ2-7, with 11 bases lining up with TRBD1. V lost 8 bases, J lost 6 bases, and 9 bases stayed unmatched. CDR3 length: 14 amino acids. Germline V lookup: CDR1 SNHLY, CDR2 FYNNEI. CDR3 sequence: CASQFPGQGGEQYF. The CDR3, as DNA: TGTGCCAGCCAATTCCCGGGACAGGGGGGCGAGCAGTACTTC.

The rearrangement uses TRBV19 and TRBJ2-7; no clear D. CDR3 length: 13 residues. CDR1 is LNHDA and CDR2 is SQIVND in the germline V gene (reference sequence). V gave up 10 bases and J gave up 2 bases, with 15 bases separating them. The CDR3 nucleotides are TGTGCCACCTCGAGATCTGGAACCTACGAGCAGTACTTC. Protein product: CATSRSGTYEQYF.

V and J are TRBV18 and TRBJ2-7, with TRBD1 matching over 8 bases. The CDR3 is made up of 19 amino acids. Unmatched junction bases numbered 21, after V lost 6 bases and J lost 2 bases. The germline V gene has CDR1 KGHSH and CDR2 LQKENI. CDR3 sequence (DNA): TGTGCCAGCTCCCAGACCTTGACAGGGGATTGGGTAACGGCCTACGAGCAGTACTTC. It translates to CASSQTLTGDWVTAYEQYF.

The chain is built from TRBV6-5 and TRBJ2-7, with D tentatively TRBD1 or TRBD2 (5 bases each). The ends were cut back, 8 bases at V and 6 bases at J, with 11 bases in the middle. The V gene's germline CDR1 is MNHEY and CDR2 SVGAGI. The CDR3 consists of 11 residues. Here the CDR3 DNA reads TGTGCCAGCGGGCAGGGAGTCGAGCAGTACTTC. It yields the protein CASGQGVEQYF.

CDR3 sequence: CASSQASRQILNYGYTF. The CDR3 DNA sequence: TGTGCCAGCAGCCAAGCTTCTAGACAGATCCTGAACTATGGCTACACCTTC. J is TRBJ1-2 and V is TRBV4-2; weak D call: TRBD1 (5 bases). Germline V CDR1 and CDR2: LGHNA, YNFKEQ. This CDR3 has 17 residues. The V gene lost 1 base and the J gene lost 2 bases, with 17 bases spanning the gap.

This clone was recorded only once. The V call is TRBV9, the J call TRBJ2-1; no clear D. The CDR3 has 14 residues. CDR1 and CDR2 from the germline V gene are SGDLS and YYNGEE. V was clipped by 0 bases and J by 5 bases, with 9 bases between them. CDR3 protein: CASSVDGDDNEQFF. The CDR3 DNA reads as TGTGCCAGCAGCGTAGATGGGGATGACAATGAGCAGTTCTTC.

The J gene is TRBJ2-1, the V gene TRBV6-1, with D perhaps TRBD2 (6 bases). V lost 0 bases to trimming and J lost 1 base, with 10 bases between them. The CDR3 is made up of 16 amino acids. Looked up from germline, CDR1 is MNHNS and CDR2 is SASEGT. CDR3 sequence: CASSEAPGGSYNEQFF. CDR3 nucleotides: TGTGCCAGCAGTGAAGCTCCAGGAGGGTCCTACAATGAGCAGTTCTTC.

This chain connects TRBV19 to TRBJ1-5, with no clear D. The V gene's germline CDR1 is LNHDA and CDR2 SQIVND (reference sequence). The CDR3 runs to 17 residues. V lost 7 bases to trimming and J lost 4 bases, with 23 bases between them. The CDR3 sequence: CASMGLREGAANQPQHF. CDR3 nucleotide sequence: TGTGCCAGTATGGGTTTGAGGGAGGGAGCAGCAAATCAGCCCCAGCATTTT.

The chain couples TRBV12-5 to TRBJ1-5; 7 bases are a match to TRBD1. Germline V lookup: CDR1 LGHNT, CDR2 FRNRAP. The CDR3 runs to 12 residues. Trimming cost V 11 bases and J 5 bases; bases outside gene matches: 6. The CDR3 DNA reads TGTGCTCTTGGGACAGAGGATCAGCCCCAGCATTTT. The encoded protein is CALGTEDQPQHF.

This clone was observed a handful of times. This rearrangement joins TRBV6-6 to TRBJ1-6; D is unresolved. Germline assignment: CDR1 MNHNY and CDR2 SVGAGI (reference sequence). The CDR3 is 14 residues long. With 5 bases removed from V and 6 bases from J, the gap between germline ends came to 11 bases. This CDR3 is CASSPSRSNSPLHF. The CDR3 region has the DNA TGTGCCAGCAGTCCTAGCCGGTCTAATTCACCCCTCCACTTT.

The V call is TRBV12-3 or TRBV12-4, the J call TRBJ2-7, with D perhaps TRBD2 (5 bases). V gave up 8 bases and J gave up 3 bases, with 5 bases separating them. This CDR3 is built from 10 residues. CDR3 in DNA: TGTGCCAGCGCGGGCTACGAGCAGTACTTC. This translates into CASAGYEQYF.